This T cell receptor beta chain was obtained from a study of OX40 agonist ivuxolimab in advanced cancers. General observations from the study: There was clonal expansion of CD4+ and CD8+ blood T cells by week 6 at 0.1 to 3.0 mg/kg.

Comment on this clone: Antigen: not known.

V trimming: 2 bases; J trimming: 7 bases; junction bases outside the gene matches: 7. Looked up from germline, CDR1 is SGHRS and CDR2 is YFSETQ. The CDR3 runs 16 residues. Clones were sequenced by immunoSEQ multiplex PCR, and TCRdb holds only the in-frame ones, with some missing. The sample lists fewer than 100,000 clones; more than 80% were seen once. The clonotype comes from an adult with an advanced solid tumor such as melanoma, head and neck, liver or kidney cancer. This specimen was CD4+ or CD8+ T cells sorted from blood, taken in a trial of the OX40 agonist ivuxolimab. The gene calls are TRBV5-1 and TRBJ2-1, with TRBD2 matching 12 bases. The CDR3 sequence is CASSFMLAGGGNEQFF. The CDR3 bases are TGCGCCAGCAGCTTCATGCTAGCGGGAGGGGGGAATGAGCAGTTCTTC.